These 20 T cell receptor beta chains share one sample of origin, sequenced in a study of blood T cells in healthy people across ages. Using a J-beta primer mix together with a sample-barcoded 5' primer, a second PCR was run for roughly 6 to 12 cycles. TCRdb fed the 5' RACE reads into MiXCR, producing one record per CDR3 protein. The table shows some 700,000 distinct CDR3 sequences, with approximately 39% occurring only once. Specimen: blood. The receptors stem from a woman aged 55-70 years in good health.

This rearrangement joins TRBV29-1 to TRBJ2-1, with TRBD2 matching over 8 bases. Germline V CDR1 and CDR2: SQVTM, ANQGSEA. This CDR3 contains 15 residues. V lost 4 bases and J lost 0; bases outside the gene matches: 5. CDR3 nucleotides: TGCAGCGTTGGGACTAGCCGAAGCTCCTACAATGAGCAGTTCTTC. It specifies CSVGTSRSSYNEQFF.

This clonotype was seen a handful of times. The V call is TRBV11-3, the J call TRBJ1-1; tentatively, D is TRBD1 (5 bases). This CDR3 contains 12 residues. Trimming took 4 bases from V and 4 from J, leaving 7 bases between them. Germline CDR1 reads SGHNT; CDR2 reads YENEEA. CDR3 in amino acids: CASSSGGTEAFF. The CDR3 coding sequence is TGTGCCAGCAGCTCCGGGGGCACTGAAGCTTTCTTT.

The chain carries TRBV9 and TRBJ2-7; D is possibly TRBD1 or TRBD2 (5 bases each). The germline gives CDR1 SGDLS, CDR2 YYNGEE. V shed 0 bases and J shed 6 bases, with 19 bases lying between them. The CDR3 has 16 amino acids. The CDR3 nucleotides are TGTGCCAGCAGCGTAGACCAAGGGGAGTATGGGGCCGAGCAGTACTTC. Translation: CASSVDQGEYGAEQYF.

This clonotype came up once. V and J are TRBV5-1 and TRBJ2-1, with a weak D call TRBD2 (5 bases). Trimming shortened V by 0 bases and J by 3 bases, and 10 bases separated the two germline ends. This CDR3 spans 15 amino acids. Germline V gene lookup returns CDR1 SGHRS and CDR2 YFSETQ. This CDR3 is CASSLELENYNEQFF. The CDR3 region has the DNA TGCGCCAGCAGCTTGGAACTAGAAAACTACAATGAGCAGTTCTTC.

The chain couples TRBV20-1 to TRBJ2-3; TRBD2 aligns across 8 bases. The CDR3 runs to 12 residues. Germline trimming cut 6 bases from V and 6 bases from J; bases unmatched to any gene: 5. CDR1 and CDR2 from the germline V gene are DFQATT and SNEGSKA (reference sequence). CDR3 region: CSAAGAVDTQYF. DNA of the CDR3: TGCAGTGCAGCGGGAGCGGTGGATACGCAGTATTTT.

A few counts support this clonotype. Here the CDR3 DNA reads TGCAGTGCACAGCGGGGGGATCAAGAGACCCAGTACTTC. It specifies CSAQRGDQETQYF. The V and J genes are TRBV20-1 and TRBJ2-5, with 9 bases identical to TRBD2. With V trimmed by 6 bases and J by 2 bases, 4 bases remained unmatched. The germline V gene encodes CDR1 DFQATT and CDR2 SNEGSKA (reference sequence). The length of the CDR3 is 13 residues.

Ten or more counts support this clonotype. The J gene is TRBJ2-7, the V gene TRBV5-5; D not certain. V was clipped by 5 bases and J by 7 bases, with 16 bases between them. Germline V gives CDR1 SGHKS, CDR2 YYEKEE (reference sequence). The CDR3 runs to 13 residues. The chain's CDR3 is CASSLQGSREQYF. The CDR3, as DNA: TGTGCCAGCAGTCTTCAAGGGTCGCGGGAGCAGTACTTC.

This clonotype was seen more than once but under ten times. V is TRBV20-1 and J is TRBJ2-3, with TRBD2 matching 9 bases. The CDR3 has 14 amino acids. The V segment lost 5 bases and the J segment 4 bases; nucleotides outside the gene matches: 7. Germline CDR1 is DFQATT and CDR2 is SNEGSKA (reference sequence). The CDR3 DNA sequence: TGCAGTGCTCTAAGGGGCGGGGGGGCAGATACGCAGTATTTT. It specifies CSALRGGGADTQYF.

On this clonotype: This may be a read error: a much more frequent sequence differs by one nucleotide. The chain joins TRBV7-6 to TRBJ2-1; 8 bases map to TRBD1. The CDR3 loop spans 15 amino acids. CDR1 and CDR2 from the germline V gene are SGHVS and FNYEAQ. CDR3: CASILDGQGDNEQFF. The CDR3, as DNA: TGTGCCAGCATCTTAGACGGACAGGGAGACAATGAGCAGTTCTTC.

The chain employs TRBV4-1 and TRBJ1-2; no clear D. The germline gives CDR1 MGHRA, CDR2 YSYEKL. Trimming removed 0 bases at V and 0 bases at J, with 11 bases between. The CDR3 loop spans 16 amino acids. CDR3 region: CASSQEVATPNYGYTF. The DNA for the CDR3 is TGCGCCAGCAGCCAAGAGGTGGCAACCCCTAACTATGGCTACACCTTC.

This clonotype has more than one count but fewer than ten. The CDR3 is CASSFPGREVYTQYF. The CDR3 nucleotides are TGTGCCAGCAGTTTCCCCGGACGGGAGGTATATACGCAGTATTTT. The V call is TRBV6-6, the J call TRBJ2-3; 7 nucleotides match TRBD2. V was clipped by 4 bases and J by 7 bases; unmatched bases: 11. In germline, CDR1 is MNHNY, CDR2 SVGAGI (reference sequence). The CDR3 is 15 residues long.

This clonotype was seen ten or more times. This chain uses TRBV20-1 with TRBJ2-4; D possibly corresponds to TRBD2 (6 bases). V was clipped by 3 bases and J by 5 bases, with 23 bases between them. Germline values: CDR1 DFQATT, CDR2 SNEGSKA (reference sequence). This CDR3 has 17 residues. CDR3 bases: TGCAGTGCTAGTCGCGGCGCGGGGAGCCCTACCCAAAACATTCAGTACTTC. Its translation: CSASRGAGSPTQNIQYF.

This clonotype was picked up a small number of times. The chain joins TRBV7-2 to TRBJ2-3; 11 bases align to TRBD2. Germline CDR1 and CDR2: SGHTA and FQGNSA. V trimming: 4 bases; J trimming: 14 bases; junction bases outside the gene matches: 8. This CDR3 comprises 13 residues. In nucleotides, the CDR3 is TGTGCCAGCAGCTCAGGGGGTCTAGCGGGAGGGTATTTT. This encodes CASSSGGLAGGYF.

This sequence joins TRBV5-1 and TRBJ1-1; possibly TRBD1 for D (6 bases). Germline CDR1 SGHRS, CDR2 YFSETQ. Trimming cost V 0 bases and J 5 bases, with 14 bases left between them. The CDR3 covers 15 residues. This CDR3 reads CASSLGTGRGTEAFF. The CDR3 DNA reads as TGCGCCAGCAGCTTGGGAACAGGGCGGGGGACTGAAGCTTTCTTT.

The chain uses TRBV7-9 and TRBJ2-5; no definite D call. The V end lost 5 bases, the J end lost 2 bases, and 12 bases lay between the germline ends. The CDR3 length is 14 residues. The germline gives CDR1 SEHNR, CDR2 FQNEAQ (reference sequence). CDR3 sequence: CASSPDGPQETQYF. CDR3 sequence (DNA): TGTGCCAGCAGCCCAGACGGCCCTCAAGAGACCCAGTACTTC.

This clonotype was detected a few times. The V call is TRBV7-9, the J call TRBJ1-3; no clear D. This CDR3 contains 13 residues. V was clipped by 5 bases and J by 4 bases, with 9 bases between them. The germline V gene has CDR1 SEHNR and CDR2 FQNEAQ (reference sequence). CDR3 coding DNA: TGTGCCAGCAGCCCCGGTGGCGGAAACACCATATATTTT. Translating gives CASSPGGGNTIYF.

This clonotype was counted between two and nine times. The J gene is TRBJ1-1, the V gene TRBV9; D not certain. The germline V gene has CDR1 SGDLS and CDR2 YYNGEE. V shed 0 bases and J shed 1 base, with 10 bases lying between them. This CDR3 has 15 amino acids. The CDR3 region has the DNA TGTGCCAGCAGCGTAGATGAGGGTCAGAACACTGAAGCTTTCTTT. It yields the protein CASSVDEGQNTEAFF.

The chain links TRBV4-2 to TRBJ2-5; 7 bases are a match to TRBD2. The DNA end is a closer match to TRBJ2-1, so the J assignment may be wrong. The CDR3 runs 17 residues. Germline loops: CDR1 LGHNA, CDR2 YNFKEQ. This CDR3 reads CASSQGSRSSGQETQFF. The CDR3 nucleotides read TGTGCCAGCAGCCAAGGGAGTAGGTCTAGCGGCCAAGAGACCCAGTTCTTC.

The chain employs TRBV20-1 and TRBJ2-2, with D maybe TRBD2 (7 bases). Germline loops: CDR1 DFQATT, CDR2 SNEGSKA (reference sequence). This CDR3 comprises 13 residues. The V end lost 7 bases, the J end lost 5 bases, and 14 bases lay between the germline ends. CDR3 in amino acids: CSGAGRGTGELFF. The CDR3, as DNA: TGCAGTGGGGCAGGGAGGGGGACCGGGGAGCTGTTTTTT.

CDR3 nucleotide sequence: TGTGCCAGCAGTTGGGCGGGGGCAGATACGCAGTATTTT. Amino acids: CASSWAGADTQYF. The chain uses TRBV12-3 or TRBV12-4 and TRBJ2-3; 7 bases agree with TRBD2. CDR3 length equals 13 residues. Trimming cost V 4 bases and J 4 bases; bases outside gene matches: 2.